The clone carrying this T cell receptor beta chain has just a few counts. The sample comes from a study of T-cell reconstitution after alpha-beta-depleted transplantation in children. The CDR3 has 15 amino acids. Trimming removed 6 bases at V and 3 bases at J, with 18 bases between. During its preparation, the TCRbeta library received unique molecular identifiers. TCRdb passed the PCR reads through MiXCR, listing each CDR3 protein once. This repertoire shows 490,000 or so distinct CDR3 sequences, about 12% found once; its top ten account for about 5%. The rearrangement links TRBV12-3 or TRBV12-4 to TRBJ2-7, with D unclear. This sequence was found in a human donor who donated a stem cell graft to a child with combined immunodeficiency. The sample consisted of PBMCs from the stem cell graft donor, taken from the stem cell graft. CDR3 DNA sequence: TGTGCCAGCAGCGCTGAAGGAGCCACTTTCTACGAGCAGTACTTC. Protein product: CASSAEGATFYEQYF.